A single sample is the source of the 10 T cell receptor beta chains below, sequenced in a study of OX40 agonist ivuxolimab in advanced cancers. TCRdb's copy holds only in-frame clones and misses some; the assay was immunoSEQ multiplex PCR. Of 100,000 to 110,000 clones in the sample, 75% to 90% are singletons; the top ten hold approximately 0.16%. The sample here was CD4+ or CD8+ T cells sorted from blood, taken in a trial of the OX40 agonist ivuxolimab. The receptors were sampled from an adult with an advanced solid tumor such as melanoma, head and neck, liver or kidney cancer.

This clone was detected a few times. The V gene is TRBV18, the J gene TRBJ1-4; D uncertain. From germline, CDR1 is KGHSH and CDR2 LQKENI. The germline V and J ends were trimmed by 3 bases and 8 bases, with 16 bases remaining between them. The CDR3 loop spans 15 amino acids. The CDR3 nucleotides are TGTGCCAGCTCACCGCTGTCCAGGCCCGACGAAAAACTGTTTTTT. It specifies CASSPLSRPDEKLFF.

This chain uses TRBV5-1 with TRBJ1-1, with D maybe TRBD1 (5 bases). V was shortened by 0 bases and J by 0 bases, with 9 bases between the two germline ends. CDR1 is SGHRS, CDR2 YFSETQ, per germline. CDR3 length: 15 residues. The CDR3 sequence is CASSLGDQMNTEAFF. The CDR3 coding sequence is TGCGCCAGCAGCTTGGGGGACCAGATGAACACTGAAGCTTTCTTT.

The chain is built from TRBV10-2 and TRBJ1-5, with 7 bases fitting TRBD1. CDR1 and CDR2 from the germline V gene are WSHSY and SAAADI. This CDR3 is 13 amino acids long. The trim removed 5 bases at V and 7 bases at J, leaving 5 bases unmatched. The CDR3 protein is CASSLGGEQPQHF. CDR3 bases: TGCGCCAGCAGTCTAGGGGGCGAACAGCCCCAGCATTTT.

This clone has only a few counts. The chain joins TRBV5-1 to TRBJ1-1; unclear D gene. The CDR3 is 14 amino acids. The V and J ends lost 1 base and 4 bases respectively, with 11 bases between them. Per the germline V gene, CDR1 is SGHRS and CDR2 is YFSETQ. DNA for the CDR3: TGCGCCAGCAGCTTGTCTGGGCGCGGCACTGAAGCTTTCTTT. This sequence encodes CASSLSGRGTEAFF.

This chain connects TRBV27 to TRBJ2-1, with 10 bases aligning to TRBD2. Germline V lookup: CDR1 MNHEY, CDR2 SMNVEV (reference sequence). Trimming at V came to 5 bases and at J to 6 bases, leaving 4 bases not matched to a gene. The CDR3 contains 14 residues. The CDR3 region is CASSVAGGPNEQFF. The CDR3 region has the DNA TGTGCCAGCAGTGTAGCGGGAGGCCCCAATGAGCAGTTCTTC.

The chain joins TRBV7-3 to TRBJ2-5, with 10 bases aligning to TRBD2. The CDR3 runs to 15 residues. The germline V gene has CDR1 SGHTA and CDR2 FQGTGA. J lost 4 bases, V lost 5 bases, and 7 bases had no gene match. The CDR3 protein is CASSQASGSGETQYF. The CDR3 DNA is TGTGCCAGCAGCCAAGCTAGCGGGAGTGGAGAGACCCAGTACTTC.

The chain combines TRBV6-1 with TRBJ2-7; TRBD1 aligns across 10 bases. The CDR3 length is 14 residues. V lost 4 bases, J lost 2 bases, and 2 bases stayed unmatched. CDR1 is MNHNS, CDR2 SASEGT, per germline. The DNA for the CDR3 is TGTGCCAGCAGTGTGGGACAGGGGCCCTACGAGCAGTACTTC. Translated, it gives CASSVGQGPYEQYF.

The chain is built from TRBV6-4 and TRBJ2-1; D is perhaps TRBD1 (5 bases). The V gene lost 8 bases and the J gene lost 10 bases, with 12 bases spanning the gap. The CDR3 runs to 11 residues. Germline V CDR1 and CDR2: MRHNA, SNTAGT. The CDR3 loop reads CASRTGGEQFF. The CDR3 region has the DNA TGTGCCAGCCGAACAGGTGGAGAGCAGTTCTTC.

This chain uses TRBV6-6 with TRBJ2-3, with 9 bases fitting TRBD1. The V gene end was trimmed by 0 bases and the J gene end by 5 bases; junction bases not matched to a gene: 3. Germline V gene lookup returns CDR1 MNHNY and CDR2 SVGAGI (reference sequence). This CDR3 has 15 amino acids. The CDR3 region has the DNA TGTGCCAGCAGTTACTCGGGACAGGGAGGAGATACGCAGTATTTT. Protein: CASSYSGQGGDTQYF.

The V call is TRBV10-2, the J call TRBJ1-2, with 7 bases aligning to TRBD1. The ends lost 4 bases at V and 2 bases at J; junction bases unmatched: 4. The CDR3 consists of 14 residues. Germline V lookup: CDR1 WSHSY, CDR2 SAAADI. The CDR3 region is CASSVQGGNYGYTF. In DNA, the CDR3 is TGCGCCAGCAGTGTGCAGGGGGGGAACTATGGCTACACCTTC.